This T cell receptor beta chain was recorded in a study of human T cells and chemical hapten exposure (dated by TCRdb to about 2021). In terms of the full investigation: For sensitization, 2% DPC in acetone was applied to a roughly 2 cm by roughly 2 cm area of upper inner arm skin. Throughout the approximately 25-week study period, patients were also given weekly therapeutic DPC doses on the scalp. Patch testing was done on the upper back using Finn chambers containing 0.01% DPC, and results were scored after 6 days according to International Contact Dermatitis Research Group standards. Alopecia areata with under or over 50% scalp involvement, alopecia totalis and alopecia universalis were represented in the patient cohort, which was mostly female. The libraries were sequenced as a pool, and the TCR yield per sample differed mostly because of small variations in library volumes within the pool. The study tracked peripheral blood TCR repertoire changes in vivo during primary and secondary sensitization to the hapten diphenylcyclopropenone (DPC) in alopecia patients. Blood samples were taken from patients before sensitization (week 0) and then at 2, 6 and about 24 weeks after DPC sensitization. Blood for TCR sequencing was provided by twenty-nine alopecia patients at one to four time points (pre-sensitization, 2, 6 and 24 weeks). Broad study findings and their caveats: Patch test score was positively correlated with the number of PT1 expanded TCRs, with significance at thresholds 8, 16 and 32 but not at 4. All patients had alopecia, a presumed autoimmune disease, so their immune response might differ from that of healthy individuals. Significantly more large CDR3 similarity clusters were formed by expanded TCRs than by pre-sensitization or healthy control sets, consistent with antigen-driven responses. After repeated subsampling, changes were observed in the strength of the expansion versus patch-test correlation and in the threshold at which the correlation became significant. DPC sensitization did not change the number of TCRs with a frequency above 1 in 1000, and there was no evidence of changes in global repertoire structure.

This sample's time point label indicates: pre-sensitization, week 0. Taken with the paper, the label for treatment or condition translates to: therapeutic diphenylcyclopropenone sensitization with weekly scalp DPC. Blood at each patch-test visit was drawn before the patch test was applied. Patients were eligible if aged 18 to 70, diagnosed with alopecia and judged suitable for DPC therapy, and pregnant patients were excluded. Total RNA was extracted from unfractionated whole blood that had been collected in Tempus Blood RNA tubes. Receptor libraries were prepared by RACE. Sequencing was performed on a NextSeq 500. Library preparation attached unique molecular identifiers to individual cDNA molecules for quantitative, reproducible TCR counting. Each blood RNA sample was used to sequence both TCR alpha and TCR beta chains. In the paper's pipeline: A median of around 100,000 TCRs per sample was observed, with a range of 23,224 to 690,600. The Decombinator software suite was used to annotate V, J and CDR3 in the TCR reads. For the PS versus PT1 abundance plots, all samples were subsampled to the same number of TCRs (28,000). Expanded TCRs were defined as absent before sensitization and observed at least eight times at the 2-week time point. TCRdb reprocessing: public reads trimmed at Q25 with fastp, clones called with MiXCR, in-frame beta chains kept. For every CDR3 protein sequence, its rows merge into one entry that carries the most common genes and DNA. These V and J calls are TCRdb output, not the study's own analysis. The sample data list 190,000 or so distinct CDR3 sequences, and around 30% of these were observed just once. Roughly 3% of the sample lies in the top ten.

This clonotype was detected only a few times. Its antigen is not yet known. Base qualities are not provided; no much larger clone lies one nucleotide away. The CDR1 and CDR2 encoded by the germline V gene are LGHNA and YSLEER. The CDR3 sequence holds 12 residues, the cysteine and phenylalanine included. Left in the record is the CDR3 DNA by itself, 36 bases read in frame from the first base. Trimming takes 11 bases from V and 5 bases from J, and the germline ends sit 14 bases apart. The origin of this receptor is a woman in her 30s with alopecia areata. Some clones in this sample may be carry-over from other donors' samples. The source was whole blood, collected in connection with sensitization to the hapten diphenylcyclopropenone (DPC). The V gene is TRBV4-3 and the J gene is TRBJ2-3; the D gene cannot be named for sure. DNA sequence: TGCGCCTCCTCCTGGCTGGGAGATACGCAGTATTTT. It translates to CASSWLGDTQYF.